These T cell receptor beta chains were read from a single sample in a study of Ad26.COV2.S vaccination and SARS-CoV-2 variants. Repertoires were generated with immunoSEQ multiplex PCR, while TCRdb's copy carries only in-frame clones and drops some. The sample shows about 98,000 clones, roughly 75% of them seen only once. The sequenced sample was peripheral blood, obtained after recovery from COVID-19. The receptors stem from a human donor who had recovered from COVID-19. Both conserved end residues are trimmed from each CDR3.

11	TRBJ2-1	TRBV10-3	AIRDGGSGEQF
15	TRBJ2-2	TRBV7-6	ASSLASGTSGTGELF
11	TRBJ2-3	TRBV7-2	ASSFEVVDTQY
12	TRBJ1-5	TRBV28	ASSYSSPNQPQH
10	TRBJ1-1	TRBV12-3/TRBV12-4	ASSFPNTEAF
12	TRBJ1-1	TRBV5-1	ASAAGISNTEAF
12	TRBJ2-7	TRBV7-9	ASSLNQGSYEQY
12	TRBJ2-2	TRBV2	ASSELSPAGELF
11	TRBJ1-6	TRBV14	ASSPTILSPLH
13	TRBJ2-1	TRBV24-1	ATSDGPVGTGEQF
14	TRBJ2-1	TRBV28	ASSSPRRGGSNEQF
14	TRBJ2-7	TRBV20-1	SASGDASGDSYEQY
14	TRBJ2-4	TRBV4-3	ASSQERTGKGNIQY
10	TRBJ1-1	TRBV18	ASSIGDTEAF
11	TRBJ1-1	TRBV10-3	AISGGVRTEAF
13	TRBJ1-2	TRBV6-6	ASSYSEVIWAGYT
12	TRBJ2-3	TRBV27	ASSLMAAADTQY
12	TRBJ2-7	TRBV6-5	ASSPGVMAYEQY
12	TRBJ1-2	TRBV7-2	ASSLVVGNYGYT
12	TRBJ2-7	TRBV6-5	ASSYDQGANEQY
13	TRBJ1-3	TRBV3-1/TRBV3-2	ASSQGSTPGNTIY
12	TRBJ2-3	TRBV6-5	ASSQKVSTDTQY
12	TRBJ2-7	TRBV5-6	ASSIAGGGYEQY
15	TRBJ1-3	TRBV3-1/TRBV3-2	ASSQNGRASSGNTIY
10	TRBJ1-1	TRBV24-1	ATSANQGVAF
13	TRBJ1-1	TRBV5-4	ASTRGSEQNTEAF
12	TRBJ1-6	TRBV19	ASSQGGFYSPLH
11	TRBJ1-6	TRBV2	ASLNMLNSPLH
14	TRBJ2-2	TRBV9	ASSPRDRPNTGELF
14	TRBJ1-6	TRBV3-1/TRBV3-2	ASSQGQDRVNSPLH
13	TRBJ2-1	TRBV29-1	SVEVEAKYYNEQF
13	TRBJ2-2	TRBV7-2	ASSYGQTNTGELF
13	TRBJ2-7	TRBV28	ASSLTGGASYEQY
14	TRBJ2-7	TRBV30	AWTPGTVVRSYEQY
13	TRBJ1-4	TRBV5-1	ASSLFRSDNEKLF
14	TRBJ2-1	TRBV27	ASSSKGTLSYNEQF
14	TRBJ2-5	TRBV9	ASSRQGAQREKTQY
12	TRBJ2-7	TRBV5-1	ASSLTTATYEQY
12	TRBJ1-6	TRBV4-2	ASSQGQDNSPLH
12	TRBJ2-1	TRBV5-1	ASSSRTGLNEQF
14	TRBJ2-2	TRBV19	ASSAPSGGWTGELF
14	TRBJ2-5	TRBV7-9	ASSLGGARYQETQY
11	TRBJ1-3	TRBV5-4	ASSPRGGNTIY
13	TRBJ2-1	TRBV10-3	AISVQLADANEQF
16	TRBJ2-1	TRBV5-6	ASSLRPTTGATYNEQF
15	TRBJ2-4	TRBV7-2	ASSLVGAGGLGNIQY
12	TRBJ1-6	TRBV5-1	ASSLEGNNSPLH
14	TRBJ2-1	TRBV5-4	ASSLGPGAGVGEQF
13	TRBJ2-2	TRBV4-2	ASSQGDGEGGELF
10	TRBJ1-1	TRBV6-2/TRBV6-3	ASSYRNLEAF
13	TRBJ1-4	TRBV10-3	AISDSAGYGEKLF
12	TRBJ2-4	TRBV28	ASSLGGSGNIQY
11	TRBJ2-1	TRBV15	ATSRQADNEQF
11	TRBJ1-1	TRBV7-3	ASRNRGPEEAF
9	TRBJ2-3	TRBV12-3/TRBV12-4	ASSFSNTQY